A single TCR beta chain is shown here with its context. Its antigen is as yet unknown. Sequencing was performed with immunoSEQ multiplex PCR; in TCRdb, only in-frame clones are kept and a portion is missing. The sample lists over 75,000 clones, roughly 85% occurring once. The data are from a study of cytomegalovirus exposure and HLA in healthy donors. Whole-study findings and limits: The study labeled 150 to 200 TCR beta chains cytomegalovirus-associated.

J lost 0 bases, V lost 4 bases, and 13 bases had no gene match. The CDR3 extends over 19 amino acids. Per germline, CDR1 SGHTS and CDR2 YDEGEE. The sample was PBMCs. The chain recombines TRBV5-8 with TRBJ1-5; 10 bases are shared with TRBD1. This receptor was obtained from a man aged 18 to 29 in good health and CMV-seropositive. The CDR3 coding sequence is TGTGCCAGCAGCCGGACCGGGACAGGGGACGAGTATAGCAATCAGCCCCAGCATTTT. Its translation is CASSRTGTGDEYSNQPQHF.